This TCR beta chain was sequenced for a study of T cells after yellow fever vaccination. This clonotype was detected ten times or more. Its antigen is undetermined. MiXCR, run by TCRdb on the 5' RACE reads, gives a single entry per CDR3 protein. The table includes approximately 300,000 distinct CDR3 sequences, about 6.6% detected once. V shed 5 bases and J shed 3 bases, with 13 bases lying between them. The CDR3 spans 15 residues. Study-level findings and limits: The secondary response was weaker but peaked faster, day 5 versus 15. Of the clonotypes, a small share occurred in both CD4 and CD8 compartments. Contamination of FACS-sorted repertoires by abundant clonotypes from the bulk population could occur.

The chain uses TRBV12-3 or TRBV12-4 and TRBJ2-2; a possible D gene is TRBD2 (6 bases). This specimen was PBMCs, taken roughly 46 days after the first yellow fever vaccination. This clonotype originated in a man aged 18 to 29 who received the YFV17D yellow fever vaccine. CDR3: CASSANRDYTGELFF. The CDR3 DNA reads TGTGCCAGCAGTGCTAACCGGGACTACACCGGGGAGCTGTTTTTT.